Included here is one T cell receptor beta chain sequence, with context. This sample was taken from a study of blood T cell repertoires in COVID-19. The table came from immunoSEQ multiplex PCR; TCRdb's copy has only in-frame clones and leaves some out. The sample lists 25,000 to 30,000 clones; approximately 81% were seen once. The ends were cut back, 7 bases at V and 8 bases at J, with 20 bases in the middle. Per germline, CDR1 SNHLY and CDR2 FYNNEI. This CDR3 is 14 amino acids long. This TCR was recovered from a woman aged 60 to 75 with acute or convalescent COVID-19. The V gene is TRBV2, the J gene TRBJ1-2, with a weak D call TRBD1 (6 bases). Sequences were obtained from peripheral blood. CDR3 sequence reads: CASTYQGPYLGYTF. The CDR3 DNA reads TGTGCCAGCACGTACCAGGGGCCCTACCTGGGCTACACCTTC.